This T cell receptor beta chain derives from a study of blood T cell repertoires in COVID-19. Study-wide background: Acute and convalescent COVID-19 samples came from the United States, Italy and Spain. Sources were T cells, B-cell-depleted T cells, or PBMCs; the material itself was cDNA or gDNA.

In the original processing: Estimation of nucleated cell counts relied on the amplification of reference gene primers. Libraries were prepared by immunoSEQ multiplex PCR; TCRdb keeps only in-frame clonotypes and omits some of them. That table gives V, J and clone size, and the DNA gave D and trimming. The data hold roughly 300,000 clones, with approximately 85% observed a single time. Trimming took off 5 bases at V and 4 bases at J, with 15 bases between the two ends. Germline CDR1 SGHTA, CDR2 FQGNSA. CDR3 length: 16 amino acids. The TCR originated in a human donor in a cohort sampled during active COVID-19. The chain has TRBV7-2 and TRBJ1-6, with D hard to call. The specimen was peripheral blood. The CDR3 protein is CASSPPFQDYNSPLHF. CDR3 in DNA: TGTGCCAGCAGCCCACCTTTTCAGGATTATAATTCACCCCTCCACTTT. The variable domain in full, with the rest retrieved from reference TRBV7-2 and TRBJ1-6, is GAGVSQSPSNKVTEKGKDVELRCDPISGHTALYWYRQSLGQGLEFLIYFQGNSAPDKSGLPSDRFSAERTGGSVSTLTIQRTQQEDSAVYLCASSPPFQDYNSPLHFGNGTRLTVT.